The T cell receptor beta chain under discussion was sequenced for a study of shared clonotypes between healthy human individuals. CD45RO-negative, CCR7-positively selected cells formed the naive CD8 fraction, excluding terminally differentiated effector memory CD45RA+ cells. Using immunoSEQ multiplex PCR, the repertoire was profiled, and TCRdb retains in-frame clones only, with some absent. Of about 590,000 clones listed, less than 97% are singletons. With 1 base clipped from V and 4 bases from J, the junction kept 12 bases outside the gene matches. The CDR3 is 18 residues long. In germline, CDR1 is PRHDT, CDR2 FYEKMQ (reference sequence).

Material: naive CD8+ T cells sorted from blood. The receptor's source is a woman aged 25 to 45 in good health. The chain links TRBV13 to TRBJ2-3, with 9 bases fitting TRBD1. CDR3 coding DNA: TGTGCCAGCAGCTTAGTCCCGGCAGGGACAGGGTTGTCAGATACGCAGTATTTT. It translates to CASSLVPAGTGLSDTQYF. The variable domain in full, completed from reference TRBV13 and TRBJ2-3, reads AAGVIQSPRHLIKEKRETATLKCYPIPRHDTVYWYQQGPGQDPQFLISFYEKMQSDKGSIPDRFSAQQFSDYHSELNMSSLELGDSALYFCASSLVPAGTGLSDTQYFGPGTRLTVL.